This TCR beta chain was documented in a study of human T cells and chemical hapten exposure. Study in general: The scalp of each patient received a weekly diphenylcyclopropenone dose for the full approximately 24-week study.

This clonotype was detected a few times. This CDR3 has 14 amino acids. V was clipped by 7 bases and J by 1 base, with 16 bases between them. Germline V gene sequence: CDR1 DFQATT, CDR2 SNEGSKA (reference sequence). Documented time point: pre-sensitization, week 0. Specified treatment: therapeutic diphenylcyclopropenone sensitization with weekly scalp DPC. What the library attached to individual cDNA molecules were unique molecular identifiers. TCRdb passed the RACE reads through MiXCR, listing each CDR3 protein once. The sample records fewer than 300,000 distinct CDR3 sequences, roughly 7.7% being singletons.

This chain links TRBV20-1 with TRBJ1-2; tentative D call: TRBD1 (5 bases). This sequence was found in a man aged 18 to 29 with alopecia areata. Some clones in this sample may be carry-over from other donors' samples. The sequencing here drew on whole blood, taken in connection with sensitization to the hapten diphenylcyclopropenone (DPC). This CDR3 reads CSVTQQAINYGYTF. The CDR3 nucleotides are TGCAGTGTTACACAACAGGCGATTAACTATGGCTACACCTTC.